The rows below give T cell receptor beta chains drawn from one sample of a study of technical replicates of blood from several donors. Here immunoSEQ multiplex PCR was the method, and the copy in TCRdb shows in-frame clones only, minus some. Among approximately 73,000 clones listed, approximately 93% were seen once. The sequencing input was T cells isolated from PBMCs. The receptors were sampled from a human donor in good health. Each CDR3 is given with its conserved first and last residue. The order of the fields is clone size, CDR3 length, V gene, J gene, D gene, CDR3 DNA, CDR3 protein. A D gene is named only where the DNA matches it firmly. Clone size is stated in some rows and not others, as once, few, many or a class when expanded.

-	17	TRBV5-4	TRBJ2-1	TRBD2	TGTGCCAGCAGCTTTAAGCGGGGGGCAAGCTCCTACAATGAGCAGTTCTTC	CASSFKRGASSYNEQFF
-	15	TRBV5-1	TRBJ2-3	-	TGCGCCAGCAGCTTTGCAGGGAATAGTTTAGATACGCAGTATTTT	CASSFAGNSLDTQYF
-	14	TRBV7-7	TRBJ2-7	-	TGTGCCAGCAGCTCGAACTCGAACCCTTACGAGCAGTACTTC	CASSSNSNPYEQYF
-	13	TRBV6-5	TRBJ1-5	-	TGTGCCAGCACCCTTTCGGGGAATCAGCCCCAGCATTTT	CASTLSGNQPQHF
-	19	TRBV5-1	TRBJ2-7	TRBD1	TGCGCCAGCAGCTTGCCGGGACAGCCTCTACCACAGAGCTCCTACGAGCAGTACTTC	CASSLPGQPLPQSSYEQYF
-	13	TRBV7-9	TRBJ1-2	-	TGTGCCAGCAGCTTAGCTGCAGACTATGGCTACACCTTC	CASSLAADYGYTF
-	15	TRBV4-1	TRBJ1-2	-	TGCGCCAGCAGCCAAGATGGGGGGGGTGGGGATGGCTACACCTTC	CASSQDGGGGDGYTF
-	19	TRBV30	TRBJ1-4	TRBD1	TGTGCCTGGAGGGATAGGACAGGGATAGGTTTTGCAACTAATGAAAAACTGTTTTTT	CAWRDRTGIGFATNEKLFF
-	15	TRBV4-2	TRBJ1-5	TRBD1	TGTGCCAGCAGTCTAGACAGGGGCCCTAATCAGCCCCAGCATTTT	CASSLDRGPNQPQHF
-	15	TRBV29-1	TRBJ2-7	TRBD2	TGCAGCGTTGAAGAAGGCGGGAGCGAGGGCTACGAGCAGTACTTC	CSVEEGGSEGYEQYF
-	14	TRBV6-1	TRBJ1-1	-	TGTGCCAGCAGTGAGCGAGCCTCGAACACTGAAGCTTTCTTT	CASSERASNTEAFF
-	14	TRBV7-9	TRBJ1-1	TRBD1	TGTGCCAGCAGCTTAACCGGGACAGGGGGTGAAGCTTTCTTT	CASSLTGTGGEAFF
-	16	TRBV19	TRBJ2-7	TRBD2	TGTGCCAGTAGTATAGCACCGACTAGCCGGACCTACGAGCAGTACTTC	CASSIAPTSRTYEQYF
-	14	TRBV28	TRBJ2-1	TRBD1	TGTGCCAGCAGTCTCGGGACAGGGTTCTATGAGCAGTTCTTC	CASSLGTGFYEQFF
-	17	TRBV5-4	TRBJ2-5	TRBD1	TGTGCCAGCAGCTTCAGGACAGGGGGAGTTTTCCAAGAGACCCAGTACTTC	CASSFRTGGVFQETQYF
-	14	TRBV5-1	TRBJ1-1	-	TGCGCCAGCAGCTTGGACAGGCAGGGCACTGAAGCTTTCTTT	CASSLDRQGTEAFF
-	14	TRBV4-1	TRBJ1-1	-	TGCGCCAGCAGCCAAGACCCGCGGAACACTGAAGCTTTCTTT	CASSQDPRNTEAFF
-	15	TRBV7-2	TRBJ2-7	TRBD2	TGTGCCAGCAGCTCAGCCACGGGACTAGTGTACGAGCAGTACTTC	CASSSATGLVYEQYF
-	17	TRBV28	TRBJ2-6	-	TGTGCCAGCAGTCGACAGGTCGTCAGCTCTGGGGCCAACGTCCTGACTTTC	CASSRQVVSSGANVLTF
once	14	TRBV5-6	TRBJ2-5	-	TGTGCCAGCAGCTTGGCGGGCGGCGGGGAGACCCAGTACTTC	CASSLAGGGETQYF
-	14	TRBV10-3	TRBJ2-5	TRBD2	TGTGCCTCAGACCCAGCGGGAGCGTCCAAGACCCAGTACTTC	CASDPAGASKTQYF
-	15	TRBV9	TRBJ2-6	-	TGTGCCAGCAGCATTCTCCTCTCTGGGGCCAACGTCCTGACTTTC	CASSILLSGANVLTF
-	14	TRBV7-9	TRBJ1-2	-	TGTGCCAGCAGGCAAAAGGGCGGGGGATATGGCTACACCTTC	CASRQKGGGYGYTF
few	14	TRBV29-1	TRBJ1-4	-	TGCAGCGTTCCCTCCCCCGGAGCCCCAGGGGAACTGTTTTTT	CSVPSPGAPGELFF
-	15	TRBV5-4	TRBJ1-4	TRBD1	TGTGCCAGCAGCATTCCCGGGACAGGGAACGAAAAACTGTTTTTT	CASSIPGTGNEKLFF
-	13	TRBV2	TRBJ2-1	TRBD2	TGTGCCTTCCCTAGCGGCTCCTACAATGAGCAGTTCTTC	CAFPSGSYNEQFF
-	15	TRBV27	TRBJ2-5	-	TGTGCCAGCAGTTTGATGGGGGGGCGGGGAGAGACCCAGTACTTC	CASSLMGGRGETQYF
-	14	TRBV7-9	TRBJ2-7	TRBD1	TGTGCCAGCAGCTTAGGGCCAGGGGGTAACGAGCAGTACTTC	CASSLGPGGNEQYF
-	16	TRBV7-9	TRBJ2-3	-	TGTGCCAGCAGCTCGAGAGGAGATCAGAGCACAGATACGCAGTATTTT	CASSSRGDQSTDTQYF